This T cell receptor (beta chain) was sequenced for a study of blood T cell repertoires in COVID-19. Study overall: The study drew acute and convalescent COVID-19 samples from the United States, Italy and Spain. The analysed material was cDNA or gDNA that came from T cells, B-cell-depleted T cells, or PBMCs.

This CDR3 comprises 15 residues. V lost 1 base and J lost 2; bases outside the gene matches: 3. Germline CDR1 SGHVS, CDR2 FNYEAQ. In the original analysis: Quantification of nucleated cells was approximated via reference gene primer amplification. Method: immunoSEQ multiplex PCR; TCRdb's copy keeps in-frame clones and lacks some. D and trimming were read from the DNA, whereas the V and J calls and clone size are those reported in that table. The table lists over 30,000 clones, roughly 73% of them singletons. This chain links TRBV7-6 with TRBJ2-7; 9 nucleotides match TRBD2. This TCR was sampled from a man of 80 years or more with active or convalescent COVID-19. Sample: peripheral blood. In DNA, the CDR3 is TGTGCCAGCAGCTTAGGGCTAGCGGGAACCTACGAGCAGTACTTC. This codes for CASSLGLAGTYEQYF.